This TCR beta chain emerged from a study of blood T cell repertoires in COVID-19. Clones were read by immunoSEQ multiplex PCR, and TCRdb kept only the in-frame ones, dropping some. Of 130,000 to 150,000 clones detected, roughly 79% appear once; the ten largest clones hold about 9%. V gave up 0 bases and J gave up 4 bases, with 11 bases separating them. Germline lookup yields CDR1 SGHNT and CDR2 YYREEE (reference sequence). The CDR3 sequence is 15 residues long. The sequenced material came from peripheral blood. The rearrangement links TRBV5-4 to TRBJ1-3, with D perhaps matching TRBD1 (5 bases). This receptor was taken from a man aged 45-65 years with active or convalescent COVID-19. The CDR3 reads CASSLGGGDGNTIYF. In DNA, the CDR3 is TGTGCCAGCAGCTTGGGTGGAGGGGACGGAAACACCATATATTTT.